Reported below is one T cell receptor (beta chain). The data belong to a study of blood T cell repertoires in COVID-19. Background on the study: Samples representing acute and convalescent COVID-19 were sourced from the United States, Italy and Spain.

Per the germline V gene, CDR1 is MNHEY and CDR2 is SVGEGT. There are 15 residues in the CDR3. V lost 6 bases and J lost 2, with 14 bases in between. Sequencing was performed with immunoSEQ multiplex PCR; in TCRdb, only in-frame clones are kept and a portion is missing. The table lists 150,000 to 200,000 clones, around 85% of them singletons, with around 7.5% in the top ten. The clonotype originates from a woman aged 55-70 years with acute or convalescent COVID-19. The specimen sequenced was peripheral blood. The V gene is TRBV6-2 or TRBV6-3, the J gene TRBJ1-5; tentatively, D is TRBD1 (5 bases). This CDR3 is CASSLSRAGNQPQHF. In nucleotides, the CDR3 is TGTGCCAGCAGCCTTTCCAGGGCTGGCAATCAGCCCCAGCATTTT.